This T cell receptor (beta chain) was sequenced in a study of blood T cell repertoires in COVID-19. The V and J ends lost 0 bases and 8 bases respectively, with 17 bases between them. This CDR3 has 15 residues. The germline V gene encodes CDR1 SGHDT and CDR2 YYEEEE. Generated by immunoSEQ multiplex PCR, the TCRdb table keeps only in-frame clones and is missing some. Of about 130,000 clones in the sample, around 81% were seen once. Sequenced sample: peripheral blood. The chain joins TRBV5-6 to TRBJ1-1; D is perhaps TRBD1 (5 bases). This sequence originates from a man aged 35 to 55 with active or convalescent COVID-19. In DNA form, the CDR3 reads TGTGCCAGCAGCTTGGTTCCCGGGGGAATAGGGGAAGCTTTCTTT. Protein sequence: CASSLVPGGIGEAFF.